Below, one T cell receptor (beta chain) is given with its context. In germline, CDR1 is SQVTM, CDR2 ANQGSEA. Trimming pared 6 bases from V and 2 bases from J, leaving 8 bases between. This CDR3 region has 11 residues. TCRdb's table, derived via immunoSEQ multiplex PCR, lists solely in-frame clones and lacks some. Among under 200,000 clones listed, roughly 83% were seen once. Individuals drawn from approximately 26 US areas were about 18 to 100 years old. This specimen comes from a study of blood T cell repertoires in COVID-19. Looking at the study overall: PBMCs, B-cell-depleted T cells, or T cells were the source of the cDNA or gDNA that made up the material.

This chain joins TRBV29-1 and TRBJ2-7, with unresolved D. This clonotype originated in a man aged 35 to 55 with acute COVID-19. Sequencing input: PBMCs or T cells enriched from blood (not recorded which). Here the CDR3 reads CSVEEAYEQYF. The DNA of the CDR3 is TGCAGCGTAGAGGAAGCCTACGAGCAGTACTTC.